This record covers a single TCR beta chain. The data belong to a study of blood T cell repertoires in COVID-19. About the study: Collection of acute and convalescent COVID-19 samples took place in the United States, Italy and Spain. From T cells, B-cell-depleted T cells, or PBMCs came the material, which was cDNA or gDNA.

Some clones are missing from TCRdb's copy, which holds only in-frame ones; the method was immunoSEQ multiplex PCR. The sample gives fewer than 140,000 clones, over 70% of which show up once; 0.8% to 1% is in the top ten. The V end lost 0 bases, the J end lost 7 bases, and 10 bases lay between the germline ends. The CDR3 is made up of 15 amino acids. Germline V gene data show CDR1 as MGHRA and CDR2 as YSYEKL. This TCR came from a human donor with acute or convalescent COVID-19. The donor label of this sample is uncertain. Sequencing used peripheral blood. The chain recombines TRBV4-1 with TRBJ1-6; D is ambiguous. The CDR3: CASSQDGAANSPLHF. CDR3 DNA: TGCGCCAGCAGCCAAGATGGAGCGGCAAATTCACCCCTCCACTTT.